Shown below are 10 T cell receptor beta chains from a single sample sequenced in a study of cytomegalovirus exposure and HLA in healthy donors. This PCR relied on a set of 60 Vbeta primers and 13 Jbeta primers. Sequencing used immunoSEQ multiplex PCR; TCRdb keeps in-frame clones, though not all of them. The profile shows 120,000 or so clones, roughly 77% of them singletons. Sequencing used PBMCs. The source of these receptors is a man aged 18 to 30 in good health and CMV-seronegative.

The V call is TRBV7-9, the J call TRBJ1-1; possibly TRBD1 for D (5 bases). The V end lost 5 bases, the J end lost 8 bases, and 12 bases lay between the germline ends. The CDR3 has 12 amino acids. Germline V gives CDR1 SEHNR, CDR2 FQNEAQ (reference sequence). The CDR3 is CASSPGAIEAFF. In nucleotides, the CDR3 is TGTGCCAGCAGCCCTGGGGCCATAGAAGCTTTCTTT.

The rearrangement joins TRBV5-1 to TRBJ2-3; 10 bases agree with TRBD1. V was clipped by 0 bases and J by 4 bases; unmatched bases: 2. CDR3 length: 15 residues. The germline V gene has CDR1 SGHRS and CDR2 YFSETQ. CDR3 bases: TGCGCCAGCAGCTTGGCGGGACAGGGGCCAGATACGCAGTATTTT. This sequence encodes CASSLAGQGPDTQYF.

The V gene is TRBV21-1, the J gene TRBJ2-5; the DNA was not used to check the table's D call, TRBD2. TRBV21-1 is labeled a pseudogene. This CDR3 comprises 15 residues. The CDR3 region has the DNA TGTGCCAGCAGCAAAATGTCGGTTCGGCGGGGGACCCAGTACTTC. Translation: CASSKMSVRRGTQYF.

V usage is TRBV7-6 and J usage is TRBJ2-2; TRBD1 matches 11 bases. The J segment lost 0 bases and the V segment lost 5 bases, leaving 5 bases of the junction unmatched. Germline V gene sequence: CDR1 SGHVS, CDR2 FNYEAQ. The CDR3 covers 17 residues. The CDR3 region has the DNA TGTGCCAGCAGCAGTGGACAGGGGGCCCCGAACACCGGGGAGCTGTTTTTT. As protein: CASSSGQGAPNTGELFF. Based on the CDR3 plus reference TRBV7-6 and TRBJ2-2, the full variable domain is GAGVSQSPRYKVTKRGQDVALRCDPISGHVSLYWYRQALGQGPEFLTYFNYEAQQDKSGLPNDRFSAERPEGSISTLTIQRTEQRDSAMYRCASSSGQGAPNTGELFFGEGSRLTVL.

This chain connects TRBV7-3 to TRBJ1-1; a possible D gene is TRBD1 (5 bases). Trimming took 0 bases from V and 2 from J, leaving 7 bases between them. Germline loops: CDR1 SGHTA, CDR2 FQGTGA. This CDR3 is built from 14 residues. In nucleotides, the CDR3 is TGTGCCAGCAGCTTAACGACAGTTAACACTGAAGCTTTCTTT. Amino acid sequence: CASSLTTVNTEAFF.

This chain joins TRBV4-1 and TRBJ2-7; 10 bases match TRBD1. CDR3 length: 16 residues. V lost 3 bases to trimming and J lost 7 bases; unmatched junction nucleotides: 12. Per the germline V gene, CDR1 is MGHRA and CDR2 is YSYEKL. The CDR3, as DNA: TGCGCCAGCAGCCATCGGGACAGGGGAGACAAAAGAGAGCAGTACTTC. Translated: CASSHRDRGDKREQYF.

This clone was seen more than once but under ten times. Different DNA sequences within this sample yield the same CDR3. The V and J genes are TRBV19 and TRBJ1-1; D is ambiguous. V gave up 1 base and J gave up 2 bases, with 8 bases separating them. Germline CDR1 and CDR2: LNHDA and SQIVND (reference sequence). The CDR3 loop spans 14 amino acids. The CDR3 sequence: CASSIGRGNTEAFF. In DNA form, the CDR3 reads TGTGCCAGTAGTATAGGGCGGGGAAACACTGAAGCTTTCTTT.

The CDR3 loop is CAISESQGYSPLHF. DNA for the CDR3: TGTGCCATCAGTGAGAGTCAGGGATACTCACCCCTCCACTTT. The chain links TRBV10-3 to TRBJ1-6, with D perhaps matching TRBD1 (5 bases). The CDR3 loop spans 14 amino acids. The ends were cut back, 2 bases at V and 10 bases at J, with 12 bases in the middle. Germline CDR1 reads ENHRY; CDR2 reads SYGVKD.

The chain has TRBV12-5 and TRBJ1-3; D uncertain. V was trimmed by 1 base and J by 0 bases, leaving 10 bases between them. Germline V lookup: CDR1 LGHNT, CDR2 FRNRAP. CDR3 length: 16 amino acids. The CDR3 is CASGLGVTSSGNTIYF. The CDR3 DNA reads as TGTGCTAGTGGTTTGGGCGTTACCTCCTCTGGAAACACCATATATTTT. Full variable domain (missing parts from reference TRBV12-5 and TRBJ1-3): DARVTQTPRHKVTEMGQEVTMRCQPILGHNTVFWYRQTMMQGLELLAYFRNRAPLDDSGMPKDRFSAEMPDATLATLKIQPSEPRDSAVYFCASGLGVTSSGNTIYFGEGSWLTVV.

The J gene is TRBJ1-6, the V gene TRBV19; D unresolved. This CDR3 has 13 amino acids. In germline, CDR1 is LNHDA, CDR2 SQIVND (reference sequence). V gave up 0 bases and J gave up 7 bases, with 4 bases separating them. CDR3 protein: CASSIDRNSPLHF. In DNA form, the CDR3 reads TGTGCCAGTAGTATAGACAGAAATTCACCCCTCCACTTT.